This T cell receptor (beta chain) originates from a study of blood T cell repertoires in COVID-19. Study-level background: Sources were T cells, B-cell-depleted T cells, or PBMCs; the material itself was cDNA or gDNA.

Clones were sequenced by immunoSEQ multiplex PCR, and TCRdb holds only the in-frame ones, with some missing. There are more than 15,000 clones in the sample; 91% occur only once, and 4% to 5% lies in the top ten. Sequencing input: peripheral blood. The receptor's source is a human donor in a cohort sampled during active COVID-19.

The CDR3 here is CSASRARRGGTDTQYF. CDR3 nucleotide sequence: TGCAGTGCTAGTCGGGCGAGGAGGGGAGGCACAGATACGCAGTATTTT. The gene calls are TRBV20-1 and TRBJ2-3; possible D gene TRBD2, 6 bases. V was shortened by 3 bases and J by 1 base, with 17 bases between the two germline ends. The CDR3 sequence is 16 residues long. Germline-derived CDR1 and CDR2 are DFQATT and SNEGSKA (reference sequence).